The rows below give T cell receptor beta chains drawn from one sample of a study of cytomegalovirus exposure and HLA in healthy donors. The protocol was immunoSEQ multiplex PCR, while the TCRdb copy is restricted to in-frame clones and leaves out a portion. Reported are 96,000 or so clones; the ten largest clones contain less than 7%. The sequencing sample was made of PBMCs. These receptors came from a girl between 5 and 17 years old in good health and CMV-seropositive. Each CDR3 is given with its conserved first and last residue. Each record gives: J gene, V gene, CDR3 length, D gene, CDR3 protein, CDR3 DNA. The D gene is left open where the match is weak.

TRBJ1-6 | TRBV4-3 | 15 | - | CASSTDQDRYSPLHF | TGCGCCAGCAGCACTGATCAGGACAGATATTCACCCCTCCACTTT
TRBJ2-3 | TRBV27 | 18 | TRBD2 | CASSPLGVRGVLKDTQYF | TGTGCCAGCAGTCCACTGGGGGTGCGGGGGGTCCTCAAGGATACGCAGTATTTT
TRBJ2-7 | TRBV19 | 13 | - | CASSIGGDYEQYF | TGTGCCAGTAGTATAGGGGGGGACTACGAGCAGTACTTC
TRBJ2-7 | TRBV6-5 | 15 | - | CASSYSSQVTYEQYF | TGTGCCAGCAGTTACTCGTCCCAGGTGACCTACGAGCAGTACTTC
TRBJ1-1 | TRBV5-4 | 14 | TRBD1 | CASSSRDSYTEAFF | TGTGCCAGCAGTTCCCGGGACAGCTACACTGAAGCTTTCTTT
TRBJ2-5 | TRBV9 | 13 | - | CASSPSRGETQYF | TGTGCCAGCAGCCCCAGTAGAGGGGAGACCCAGTACTTC
TRBJ1-2 | TRBV30 | 13 | - | CAWSAGASYGYTF | TGTGCCTGGAGTGCAGGGGCGAGCTATGGCTACACCTTC
TRBJ1-5 | TRBV7-9 | 17 | TRBD1 | CASSLADRGDGNQPQHF | TGTGCCAGCAGCTTAGCCGACAGGGGGGACGGCAATCAGCCCCAGCATTTT
TRBJ2-5 | TRBV6-1 | 12 | - | CASSLMQETQYF | TGTGCCAGCAGTTTAATGCAGGAGACCCAGTACTTC
TRBJ2-1 | TRBV14 | 21 | TRBD2 | CASSQVKGLAGGLSSDNEQFF | TGTGCCAGCAGCCAAGTAAAGGGACTAGCGGGGGGACTGTCATCCGACAATGAGCAGTTCTTC
TRBJ2-1 | TRBV9 | 15 | TRBD1 | CASSPRQGTDNEQFF | TGTGCCAGCAGCCCTCGACAGGGGACCGACAATGAGCAGTTCTTC
TRBJ1-2 | TRBV30 | 13 | TRBD1 | CAFSRGRNYGYTF | TGTGCCTTCTCAAGGGGGCGCAACTATGGCTACACCTTC
TRBJ2-6 | TRBV29-1 | 17 | TRBD1 | CSALPFTGGTGANVLTF | TGCAGCGCTCTACCCTTTACAGGGGGGACTGGGGCCAACGTCCTGACTTTC
TRBJ2-5 | TRBV30 | 15 | - | CAWSGGSRYQETQYF | TGTGCCTGGAGTGGCGGCAGCCGGTACCAAGAGACCCAGTACTTC
TRBJ1-5 | TRBV28 | 17 | - | CASSLGGRARLNQPQHF | TGTGCCAGCAGTTTAGGGGGGAGGGCTAGGCTCAATCAGCCCCAGCATTTT
TRBJ2-1 | TRBV28 | 12 | - | CASSLPFGEQFF | TGTGCCAGCAGTCTCCCCTTCGGTGAGCAGTTCTTC
TRBJ1-6 | TRBV9 | 15 | - | CASSALGTKDSPLHF | TGTGCCAGCAGCGCCCTGGGGACAAAGGACTCACCCCTCCACTTT
TRBJ1-4 | TRBV25-1 | 16 | - | CASSARTGSANEKLFF | TGTGCCAGCAGTGCCCGAACAGGGTCGGCTAATGAAAAACTGTTTTTT
TRBJ2-7 | TRBV15 | 14 | TRBD1 | CATSIGQGPYEQYF | TGTGCCACCAGCATAGGACAGGGTCCGTACGAGCAGTACTTC
TRBJ2-7 | TRBV7-6 | 16 | - | CASSPATGPLSYEQYF | TGTGCCAGCAGCCCAGCCACAGGGCCTCTCTCCTACGAGCAGTACTTC
TRBJ2-2 | TRBV9 | 16 | TRBD2 | CASSVGRGGVTGELFF | TGTGCCAGCAGCGTAGGGCGGGGGGGCGTCACCGGGGAGCTGTTTTTT
TRBJ2-7 | TRBV5-6 | 16 | TRBD2 | CASSDGLAALSYEQYF | TGTGCCAGCAGCGATGGACTAGCGGCTTTATCCTACGAGCAGTACTTC
TRBJ2-7 | TRBV25-1 | 17 | TRBD1 | CASSEGLVDRAPYEQYF | TGTGCCAGCAGTGAAGGCTTAGTGGACAGGGCCCCCTACGAGCAGTACTTC
TRBJ2-7 | TRBV5-6 | 15 | TRBD1 | CASSLGGTGAYEQYF | TGTGCCAGCAGCTTGGGTGGGACAGGGGCCTACGAGCAGTACTTC
TRBJ1-5 | TRBV23-1 | 13 | TRBD1 | CASTRTGVQPQHF | TGCGCCAGCACCAGGACAGGGGTTCAGCCCCAGCATTTT
TRBJ1-5 | TRBV6-1 | 15 | - | CASSPGQLRDQPQHF | TGTGCCAGCAGTCCCGGACAGCTTAGGGATCAGCCCCAGCATTTT
TRBJ1-5 | TRBV6-5 | 14 | - | CASSYGGANQPQHF | TGTGCCAGCAGTTATGGTGGAGCGAATCAGCCCCAGCATTTT
TRBJ2-5 | TRBV9 | 14 | - | CASSVAASLETQYF | TGTGCCAGCAGCGTAGCGGCTAGCCTAGAGACCCAGTACTTC
TRBJ2-2 | TRBV15 | 16 | - | CATSRDRLDDTGELFF | TGTGCCACCAGCAGAGATCGACTAGATGACACCGGGGAGCTGTTTTTT
TRBJ1-5 | TRBV2 | 12 | - | CASGTGNQPQHF | TGTGCCAGCGGCACAGGCAATCAGCCCCAGCATTTT
TRBJ2-3 | TRBV5-6 | 15 | - | CASSLSWSGADTQYF | TGTGCCAGCAGCTTATCTTGGTCGGGGGCAGATACGCAGTATTTT
TRBJ2-6 | TRBV4-3 | 19 | TRBD1 | CASSQDPGTGRVGANVLTF | TGCGCCAGCAGCCAAGATCCCGGGACAGGACGCGTAGGGGCCAACGTCCTGACTTTC
TRBJ1-2 | TRBV19 | 15 | - | CASSILGPFNYGYTF | TGTGCCAGTAGTATTCTGGGCCCCTTTAACTATGGCTACACCTTC
TRBJ1-1 | TRBV7-6 | 13 | - | CASSPVASTEAFF | TGTGCCAGCAGCCCCGTAGCGAGCACTGAAGCTTTCTTT
TRBJ1-2 | TRBV29-1 | 15 | - | CSVDGRQGGFYGYTF | TGCAGCGTTGATGGGCGTCAGGGTGGGTTCTATGGCTACACCTTC
TRBJ2-7 | TRBV7-2 | 13 | - | CASSPTRSYEQYF | TGTGCCAGCAGCCCAACCCGGTCCTACGAGCAGTACTTC
TRBJ2-2 | TRBV5-1 | 17 | - | CASSSRLRPANTGELFF | TGCGCCAGCAGCTCCCGGTTACGCCCCGCGAACACCGGGGAGCTGTTTTTT
TRBJ1-1 | TRBV9 | 13 | - | CASSAGAEAEAFF | TGTGCCAGCAGCGCGGGCGCGGAGGCTGAAGCTTTCTTT
TRBJ1-1 | TRBV7-2 | 13 | - | CASTIRGGTEAFF | TGTGCCAGCACCATACGGGGGGGGACAGAAGCTTTCTTT
TRBJ2-2 | TRBV30 | 14 | - | CACQSEGTTGELFF | TGTGCCTGCCAAAGCGAGGGAACGACCGGGGAGCTGTTTTTT
TRBJ2-1 | TRBV19 | 15 | TRBD1 | CASSLGQGPDNEQFF | TGTGCCAGTAGTCTAGGACAGGGGCCGGACAATGAGCAGTTCTTC
TRBJ2-7 | TRBV7-2 | 15 | TRBD1 | CASSQPGQGRYEQYF | TGTGCCAGCAGCCAACCGGGACAGGGACGGTACGAGCAGTACTTC
TRBJ2-3 | TRBV7-3 | 16 | TRBD2 | CASSSRLAGGRDTQYF | TGTGCCAGCAGCTCCCGACTAGCGGGGGGAAGAGATACGCAGTATTTT
TRBJ2-3 | TRBV6-1 | 10 | - | CASSAGSQYF | TGTGCCAGCAGTGCGGGGTCGCAGTATTTT
TRBJ2-7 | TRBV5-1 | 15 | TRBD2 | CASSWGLAGAYEQYF | TGCGCCAGCAGCTGGGGACTAGCGGGGGCCTACGAGCAGTACTTC
TRBJ2-5 | TRBV28 | 14 | - | CASSFQQGGETQYF | TGTGCCAGCAGTTTCCAACAGGGCGGAGAGACCCAGTACTTC
TRBJ1-2 | TRBV6-4 | 15 | TRBD1 | CASPTPDRNYYGYTF | TGTGCCAGCCCTACTCCGGACAGGAATTACTATGGCTACACCTTC
TRBJ2-1 | TRBV7-2 | 14 | - | CASSGGRVFDEQFF | TGTGCCAGCAGCGGAGGGCGGGTTTTTGATGAGCAGTTCTTC
TRBJ1-2 | TRBV27 | 14 | - | CASRPEGANYGYTF | TGTGCCAGCAGGCCGGAAGGAGCTAACTATGGCTACACCTTC
TRBJ2-5 | TRBV20-1 | 11 | TRBD1 | CSADRGENQYF | TGCAGTGCAGACAGGGGGGAGAACCAGTACTTC
TRBJ2-5 | TRBV27 | 15 | - | CASSLLGGPQETQYF | TGTGCCAGCAGTTTATTGGGGGGACCCCAAGAGACCCAGTACTTC
TRBJ2-5 | TRBV5-4 | 16 | TRBD2 | CASSLDLAAHQETQYF | TGTGCCAGCAGCTTAGATCTAGCGGCACACCAAGAGACCCAGTACTTC
TRBJ2-1 | TRBV4-3 | 16 | TRBD2 | CASSQDIGGAADEQFF | TGCGCCAGCAGCCAAGATATCGGGGGGGCCGCCGATGAGCAGTTCTTC
TRBJ2-5 | TRBV5-6 | 14 | - | CASSLQGRGETQYF | TGTGCCAGCAGCTTGCAGGGACGGGGGGAGACCCAGTACTTC